The 18 T cell receptor beta chains presented below share a single source sample, sequenced in a study of T cell responses to AZD1222 COVID-19 vaccine. This table comes from immunoSEQ multiplex PCR, and its TCRdb copy is limited to in-frame clones, with some not included. The sample shows 75,000 to 100,000 clones, almost 90% of them seen only once. This specimen was peripheral blood, taken on day 0 of AZD1222 vaccination. Source of these receptors: an adult in good health.

This rearrangement joins TRBV9 to TRBJ2-3; 8 bases agree with TRBD1. After removal of 5 bases from V and 1 base from J, the junction contained 15 bases not matched to a gene. Germline V gives CDR1 SGDLS, CDR2 YYNGEE. This CDR3 is built from 18 residues. DNA of the CDR3: TGTGCCAGCAGTGTGTCAGATCTGACAGGGGTTGGCACAGATACGCAGTATTTT. Translated: CASSVSDLTGVGTDTQYF.

The rearrangement uses TRBV28 and TRBJ1-2; perhaps TRBD1 as D (5 bases). This CDR3 comprises 15 residues. The V and J ends lost 2 bases and 6 bases respectively, with 16 bases between them. The germline V gene encodes CDR1 MDHEN and CDR2 SYDVKM. The CDR3 bases are TGTGCCAGCAGTTTAGGCGGGACGAGGAGGGATGGCTACACCTTC. This sequence encodes CASSLGGTRRDGYTF.

The rearrangement uses TRBV7-8 and TRBJ1-5; no definite D call. Trimming took 4 bases from V and 0 from J, leaving 16 bases between them. The CDR3 contains 17 residues. Germline CDR1 SGHVS, CDR2 FQNEAQ. The CDR3 bases are TGTGCCAGCAGCTCCCGCCGGCGCTTCGATAGCAATCAGCCCCAGCATTTT. Protein sequence: CASSSRRRFDSNQPQHF.

CDR3 region: CASSLGGTASLGNTIYF. The CDR3 DNA follows: TGTGCCAGCAGCTTAGGAGGGACAGCATCTCTTGGAAACACCATATATTTT. This chain connects TRBV7-6 to TRBJ1-3, with 7 nucleotides matching TRBD1. Germline CDR1 SGHVS, CDR2 FNYEAQ. This CDR3 is 17 amino acids long. J gave up 3 bases and V 1 base, and 9 bases lay outside the gene matches.

The V gene is TRBV25-1, the J gene TRBJ2-7, with 7 nucleotides matching TRBD1. V gave up 6 bases and J gave up 6 bases; unmatched junction bases: 14. CDR1 is MGHDK, CDR2 SYGVNS, per germline. CDR3 length equals 15 residues. The CDR3 DNA is TGTGCCAGCAGCCCCAGGGACAGCCCTAGGGGCGAGCAGTACTTC. Translation gives CASSPRDSPRGEQYF.

The chain uses TRBV19 and TRBJ1-2, with unresolved D. Between the trimmed V and J ends, which lost 5 bases and 8 bases, there was a span of 9 bases. The length of the CDR3 is 11 residues. Looked up from germline, CDR1 is LNHDA and CDR2 is SQIVND (reference sequence). The CDR3 nucleotides read TGTGCCAGTAGTCTCCTTGGGGGCTACACCTTC. It translates to CASSLLGGYTF. The full variable domain, with the rest looked up from reference TRBV19 and TRBJ1-2, is DGGITQSPKYLFRKEGQNVTLSCEQNLNHDAMYWYRQDPGQGLRLIYYSQIVNDFQKGDIAEGYSVSREKKESFPLTVTSAQKNPTAFYLCASSLLGGYTFGSGTRLTVV.

CDR3 region: CASSPVGAPEAFF. CDR3 nucleotides: TGTGCCAGCAGCCCCGTGGGGGCCCCTGAAGCTTTCTTT. The chain has TRBV6-2 or TRBV6-3 and TRBJ1-1, with D possibly matching TRBD1 (6 bases). Germline V gene data show CDR1 as MNHEY and CDR2 as SVGEGT. CDR3 length: 13 residues. V was pared by 6 bases and J by 6 bases, with 14 bases between.

The rearrangement links TRBV5-8 to TRBJ2-6; 9 bases align to TRBD1. This CDR3 contains 19 residues. Trimming cost V 0 bases and J 1 base; bases outside gene matches: 8. Germline values: CDR1 SGHTS, CDR2 YDEGEE. The CDR3 is CASSLVVWTGVSGANVLTF. The CDR3 DNA reads TGTGCCAGCAGCTTGGTAGTGTGGACAGGGGTTTCTGGGGCCAACGTCCTGACTTTC.

The chain has TRBV18 and TRBJ1-1; D might be TRBD1 (6 bases). The CDR3 spans 16 residues. Trimming took 3 bases from V and 0 from J, leaving 14 bases between them. Germline V gene data show CDR1 as KGHSH and CDR2 as LQKENI. CDR3 protein: CASSPPGQGMNTEAFF. The CDR3 DNA reads TGTGCCAGCTCACCCCCGGGCCAGGGGATGAACACTGAAGCTTTCTTT.

The V call is TRBV9, the J call TRBJ2-1, with 9 bases lining up with TRBD2. CDR1 SGDLS and CDR2 YYNGEE come from the germline V gene. The CDR3 contains 13 residues. V lost 7 bases, J lost 4 bases, and 3 bases stayed unmatched. Here the CDR3 reads CASGREGYNEQFF. The CDR3 DNA sequence: TGTGCCAGCGGGCGGGAGGGATACAATGAGCAGTTCTTC.

The J gene is TRBJ1-3, the V gene TRBV7-3; D not resolved. Trimming removed 2 bases at V and 3 bases at J, with 17 bases between. Germline V gene data show CDR1 as SGHTA and CDR2 as FQGTGA. CDR3 size: 17 residues. The CDR3 protein is CASSLHPRPVGGNTIYF. CDR3 coding DNA: TGTGCCAGCAGCTTACATCCAAGGCCTGTGGGTGGAAACACCATATATTTT.

The genes are TRBV19 and TRBJ1-6, with a possible D match to TRBD1 (5 bases). CDR1 LNHDA and CDR2 SQIVND come from the germline V gene (reference sequence). Trimming pared 7 bases from V and 6 bases from J, leaving 28 bases between. The CDR3 totals 19 residues. Here the CDR3 reads CASTQGPGGPKSSNSPLHF. DNA of the CDR3: TGTGCCAGTACCCAGGGACCTGGAGGCCCAAAATCTTCTAATTCACCCCTCCACTTT.

This rearrangement joins TRBV28 to TRBJ2-1; D not resolved. Germline values: CDR1 MDHEN, CDR2 SYDVKM. The germline V and J ends were trimmed by 6 bases and 0 bases, with 3 bases remaining between them. This CDR3 is built from 12 residues. CDR3 in amino acids: CASRSSYNEQFF. CDR3 in DNA: TGTGCCAGCAGGAGCTCCTACAATGAGCAGTTCTTC. The whole variable domain, remainder taken from reference TRBV28 and TRBJ2-1, is DVKVTQSSRYLVKRTGEKVFLECVQDMDHENMFWYRQDPGLGLRLIYFSYDVKMKEKGDIPEGYSVSREKKERFSLILESASTNQTSMYLCASRSSYNEQFFGPGTRLTVL.

The V gene is TRBV3-1 (or the pseudogene TRBV3-2), the J gene TRBJ2-5; 7 positions agree with TRBD2. V shed 3 bases, J shed 2 bases, and the junction held 6 bases outside the gene matches. The CDR3 is 15 amino acids. CDR1 is LGHDT and CDR2 is YNNKEL in the germline V gene (reference sequence). The CDR3 sequence: CASSHPTSVQETQYF. The DNA of the CDR3 is TGTGCCAGCAGCCATCCCACTAGCGTACAAGAGACCCAGTACTTC.

The chain couples TRBV28 to TRBJ1-6, with 10 bases identical to TRBD1. Germline CDR1 and CDR2: MDHEN and SYDVKM. The CDR3 extends over 16 amino acids. Germline trimming cut 6 bases from V and 9 bases from J; bases unmatched to any gene: 11. The CDR3 nucleotides read TGTGCCAGCAGCGCTATGGGACAGGGGAAGACTTCACCCCTCCACTTT. Translating it yields CASSAMGQGKTSPLHF.

This chain links TRBV24-1 with TRBJ2-7; D remains unclear. Germline values: CDR1 KGHDR, CDR2 SFDVKD. The CDR3 runs 12 residues. The V gene lost 7 bases and the J gene lost 3 bases, with 9 bases spanning the gap. CDR3 in amino acids: CATRGMVYEQYF. The CDR3 nucleotides are TGTGCCACCAGGGGTATGGTCTACGAGCAGTACTTC.

V is TRBV28 and J is TRBJ1-4; possible D gene TRBD1, 5 bases. This CDR3 contains 15 residues. Germline CDR1 MDHEN, CDR2 SYDVKM. Between the trimmed V and J ends, which lost 6 bases and 0 bases, there was a span of 11 bases. The CDR3 reads CASRPPGATNEKLFF. CDR3 bases: TGTGCCAGCAGACCCCCGGGGGCAACTAATGAAAAACTGTTTTTT.

The genes are TRBV10-3 and TRBJ1-2, with D hard to call. Germline V CDR1 and CDR2: ENHRY, SYGVKD. This CDR3 is built from 15 residues. The V end was cut by 0 bases, the J end by 8 bases, with 16 bases between. The CDR3 DNA reads as TGTGCCATCAGTGAGTCGGGATCAACGAGGGCCGGCTACACCTTC. Its protein product is CAISESGSTRAGYTF.